The 10 T cell receptor beta chains reported below all come from one sample, sequenced in a study of T cells of healthy individuals. TCRdb reprocessed the 5' RACE reads with MiXCR, giving one entry per CDR3 protein. Of 90,000 to 100,000 distinct CDR3 sequences listed, 17% are singletons. Source of these receptors: a human donor in good health.

The rearrangement joins TRBV5-6 to TRBJ2-7; D not resolved. Germline assignment: CDR1 SGHDT and CDR2 YYEEEE. V lost 0 bases and J 6 bases, leaving 7 bases between the germline ends. The CDR3 extends over 12 amino acids. The DNA for the CDR3 is TGTGCCAGCAGCTTGGGTTCTATCGAGCAGTACTTC. This translates into CASSLGSIEQYF.

This sequence joins TRBV10-3 and TRBJ1-5; D is possibly TRBD1 (5 bases). V lost 0 bases and J lost 5, with 8 bases in between. CDR3 size: 14 residues. The germline V gene encodes CDR1 ENHRY and CDR2 SYGVKD. The chain's CDR3 is CAISESGGYQPQHF. CDR3 coding DNA: TGTGCCATCAGTGAGTCTGGGGGGTATCAGCCCCAGCATTTT.

This clonotype was found a few times. V is TRBV20-1 and J is TRBJ1-2; D not resolved. Trimming stripped 6 bases from V and 4 bases from J, with 18 bases between. The CDR3 totals 14 residues. Per the germline V gene, CDR1 is DFQATT and CDR2 is SNEGSKA (reference sequence). CDR3 residues: CSADPITDIYGYTF. In nucleotides, the CDR3 is TGCAGTGCCGACCCAATAACAGACATCTATGGCTACACCTTC.

This clonotype was counted many times. The V call is TRBV9, the J call TRBJ1-4; 7 nucleotides match TRBD1. The ends lost 4 bases at V and 4 bases at J; junction bases unmatched: 7. Per the germline V gene, CDR1 is SGDLS and CDR2 is YYNGEE. The CDR3 spans 15 residues. The CDR3 bases are TGTGCCAGCAGCCTCACTACAGGGGTTAATGAAAAACTGTTTTTT. Translating gives CASSLTTGVNEKLFF.

This clonotype was recorded many times. The rearrangement uses TRBV5-5 and TRBJ2-2; D gene ambiguous. This CDR3 is built from 14 residues. CDR1 and CDR2 from the germline V gene are SGHKS and YYEKEE (reference sequence). Trimming took off 2 bases at V and 6 bases at J, with 11 bases between the two ends. CDR3 region: CASSFYREAGELFF. The CDR3 DNA follows: TGTGCCAGCAGCTTCTATAGGGAAGCCGGGGAGCTGTTTTTT.

This clonotype was counted a few times. V is TRBV7-9 and J is TRBJ1-5; 7 nucleotides agree with TRBD1. The CDR3 is 14 residues long. In germline, CDR1 is SEHNR, CDR2 FQNEAQ (reference sequence). V was clipped by 4 bases and J by 6 bases; unmatched bases: 6. CDR3 sequence reads: CASSSTGPPQPQHF. Written as DNA, the CDR3 is TGTGCCAGCAGCTCGACAGGGCCCCCTCAGCCCCAGCATTTT.

In this sample, this clonotype turned up many times. The chain carries TRBV7-9 and TRBJ2-6; D is perhaps TRBD1 or TRBD2 (5 bases each). V lost 3 bases and J 0 bases, leaving 21 bases between the germline ends. Germline CDR1 is SEHNR and CDR2 is FQNEAQ (reference sequence). The length of the CDR3 is 20 residues. The CDR3 DNA reads as TGTGCCAGCAGCTTGGGGGTAACAGGTAGTACTTTCTCTGGGGCCAACGTCCTGACTTTC. It specifies CASSLGVTGSTFSGANVLTF.

The chain couples TRBV5-6 to TRBJ1-1; 7 bases agree with TRBD1. Germline CDR1 reads SGHDT; CDR2 reads YYEEEE. V trimming: 2 bases; J trimming: 5 bases; junction bases outside the gene matches: 3. The CDR3 extends over 13 amino acids. Here the CDR3 reads CASSFPGGTEAFF. The CDR3 DNA is TGTGCCAGCAGCTTTCCAGGGGGGACTGAAGCTTTCTTT.

This rearrangement joins TRBV7-3 to TRBJ2-1; the D gene is possibly TRBD2 (6 bases). CDR1 is SGHTA, CDR2 FQGTGA, per germline. V was trimmed by 2 bases and J by 5 bases, leaving 10 bases between them. CDR3 size: 14 residues. CDR3 region: CASSLDGGDNEQFF. The CDR3 bases are TGTGCCAGCAGCTTAGACGGCGGGGACAATGAGCAGTTCTTC.

For this clonotype: This may come from a read error, since a much larger clone is one base off. This chain joins TRBV7-9 and TRBJ2-7, with 9 bases fitting TRBD1. The CDR3 consists of 14 residues. Germline CDR1 reads SEHNR; CDR2 reads FQNEAQ (reference sequence). This CDR3 is CVSSPGQGLDEQYF. The CDR3 DNA reads as TGTGTCAGCAGCCCTGGACAGGGGTTGGACGAGCAGTACTTC.